The rows below give T cell receptor beta chains drawn from one sample of a study of cytomegalovirus exposure and HLA in healthy donors. Clones were read by immunoSEQ multiplex PCR, and TCRdb kept only the in-frame ones, dropping some. The data show 90,000 to 100,000 clones, with about 75% seen just once and less than 9% held by the top ten. Sequencing input: PBMCs. Receptors originate from a man aged 40-50 years in good health and CMV-seropositive. Each CDR3 is given with its conserved first and last residue. A D gene is named only where the DNA matches it firmly. Clone size, where shown, is once, few, many, or a class for clones that have expanded.

D: .; size: .; J: TRBJ1-1; V: TRBV5-1; DNA: TGCGCCAGCAGCTTCACAGGGATCGCTGAAGCTTTCTTT; CDR3: CASSFTGIAEAFF
D: .; size: .; J: TRBJ2-1; V: TRBV7-2; DNA: TGTGCCAGCAGCTTATTATCGCAGTACAATGAGCAGTTCTTC; CDR3: CASSLLSQYNEQFF
D: TRBD2; size: .; J: TRBJ2-1; V: TRBV27; DNA: TGTGCCAGCAGTTCCGGACTAGCGGGGCGTAATGAGCAGTTCTTC; CDR3: CASSSGLAGRNEQFF
D: TRBD2; size: once; J: TRBJ2-5; V: TRBV4-2; DNA: TGTGCCAGCAGCCAGTTGGCGGGGGGTGGAGAGACCCAGTACTTC; CDR3: CASSQLAGGGETQYF
D: .; size: .; J: TRBJ2-7; V: TRBV4-3; DNA: TGCGCCAGCAGCGCCCAGGACAGTTCCTTCTACGAGCAGTACTTC; CDR3: CASSAQDSSFYEQYF
D: TRBD1; size: few; J: TRBJ2-5; V: TRBV18; DNA: TGTGCCAGCTCCGCCGCCGGGACAGGGGGCGCGATAGGGGAGACCCAGTACTTC; CDR3: CASSAAGTGGAIGETQYF
D: TRBD2; size: .; J: TRBJ2-5; V: TRBV5-1; DNA: TGCGCCAGCAGTTACACCGGGACTAGTGAGGAGACCCAGTACTTC; CDR3: CASSYTGTSEETQYF
D: TRBD1; size: once; J: TRBJ1-5; V: TRBV5-6; DNA: TGTGCCAGCAGCTCAATGACAGGGGTGAAGCCCCAGCATTTT; CDR3: CASSSMTGVKPQHF
D: .; size: .; J: TRBJ1-2; V: TRBV6-1; DNA: TGTGCCAGCAGTGAAGTACAGGGAAGCTACACCTTC; CDR3: CASSEVQGSYTF
D: TRBD1; size: .; J: TRBJ2-1; V: TRBV7-9; DNA: TGTGCCAGCGTTTGGACCGGGACAGGCCCCTACAATGAGCAGTTCTTC; CDR3: CASVWTGTGPYNEQFF
D: TRBD2; size: .; J: TRBJ2-3; V: TRBV4-2; DNA: TGTGCCAGCAGCCAGGTTGGGGAGGGAGGGTCAGATACGCAGTATTTT; CDR3: CASSQVGEGGSDTQYF
D: TRBD2; size: few; J: TRBJ2-3; V: TRBV5-1; DNA: TGCGCCAGCAGCGACCTGGTGGGCGGGAGGGCAACAGATACGCAGTATTTT; CDR3: CASSDLVGGRATDTQYF
D: .; size: .; J: TRBJ1-3; V: TRBV28; DNA: TGTGCCAGCAGTTTCCAGGGCTACTCTGGAAACACCATATATTTT; CDR3: CASSFQGYSGNTIYF
D: TRBD1; size: .; J: TRBJ2-2; V: TRBV7-2; DNA: TGTGCCAGCAGCCCGGACAGGGGGCGCCCCGGGGAGCTGTTTTTT; CDR3: CASSPDRGRPGELFF
D: TRBD2; size: .; J: TRBJ2-5; V: TRBV7-9; DNA: TGTGCCAGCAGCTTCGGGCGGGGGGGCGCAGAGACCCAGTACTTC; CDR3: CASSFGRGGAETQYF
D: TRBD1; size: .; J: TRBJ1-2; V: TRBV27; DNA: TGTGCCAGCAGTTTAGACAGGGGAAACCTCTATGGCTACACCTTC; CDR3: CASSLDRGNLYGYTF
D: TRBD1; size: .; J: TRBJ1-6; V: TRBV5-5; DNA: TGTGCCAGCAGCTCAGGGGGCAACTCACCCCTCCACTTT; CDR3: CASSSGGNSPLHF
D: TRBD1; size: .; J: TRBJ2-7; V: TRBV5-1; DNA: TGCGCCAGCAGCTTAGGACAGGGTAACGACGAGCAGTACTTC; CDR3: CASSLGQGNDEQYF
D: .; size: .; J: TRBJ2-7; V: TRBV7-9; DNA: TGTGCCAGCATCCCTTGGGGGGGCAACTTTGACAGGATGGAGTTC; CDR3: CASIPWGGNFDRMEF
D: TRBD1; size: .; J: TRBJ2-1; V: TRBV2; DNA: TGTGCCAGCAGCCCTGAGAGGGGGACAGGGACTTTCTTC; CDR3: CASSPERGTGTFF
D: .; size: .; J: TRBJ2-3; V: TRBV9; DNA: TGTGCCAGCAGCGTCAGCGGCGGGGTAGCCACAGATACGCAGTATTTT; CDR3: CASSVSGGVATDTQYF
D: .; size: .; J: TRBJ1-2; V: TRBV4-3; DNA: TGCGCCAGCAGCCAAGATTTAATACAGATCCCCTATGGCTACACCTTC; CDR3: CASSQDLIQIPYGYTF
D: TRBD1; size: .; J: TRBJ1-6; V: TRBV5-1; DNA: TGCGCCAGCAGCTTGGGGACAGGGGGCAGTTCCTATAATTCACCCCTCCACTTT; CDR3: CASSLGTGGSSYNSPLHF
D: TRBD2; size: .; J: TRBJ2-3; V: TRBV5-1; DNA: TGCGCCAGCAGCTTGGCCAGGCCTAGCGGGGGGGTGAAAGATACGCAGTATTTT; CDR3: CASSLARPSGGVKDTQYF
D: .; size: .; J: TRBJ2-7; V: TRBV5-1; DNA: TGCGCCAGCAGCTTGGGGGGGCAGTCCTACGAGCAGTACTTC; CDR3: CASSLGGQSYEQYF
D: .; size: few; J: TRBJ1-2; V: TRBV6-5; DNA: TGTGCCAGCAGTTTAACAGGCCCTCCTAACTATGGCTACACCTTC; CDR3: CASSLTGPPNYGYTF